This TCR beta chain originates from a study of cytomegalovirus exposure and HLA in healthy donors. Study conclusions and caveats: TCR beta sequences reportedly predicted the HLA-A and HLA-B alleles of most subjects accurately. The study listed around 150 cytomegalovirus-associated TCR beta chains.

V was clipped by 3 bases and J by 6 bases; unmatched bases: 3. The CDR3 is 15 residues long. Germline CDR1 reads LNHDA; CDR2 reads SQIVND (reference sequence). The PCR made use of 60 Vbeta and 13 Jbeta primers. The data were produced by immunoSEQ multiplex PCR, yet TCRdb's version contains in-frame clones alone and is incomplete. The sample records roughly 280,000 clones, about 75% being singletons. Comment on this clone: Its antigen remains unknown.

The specimen sequenced was PBMCs. V is TRBV19 and J is TRBJ2-1; 12 bases map to TRBD2. The TCR originated in a female donor in good health and CMV-seronegative. The CDR3 bases are TGTGCCAGTAGTATTCTAGCGGGAGGGCCCAATGAGCAGTTCTTC. It translates to CASSILAGGPNEQFF.